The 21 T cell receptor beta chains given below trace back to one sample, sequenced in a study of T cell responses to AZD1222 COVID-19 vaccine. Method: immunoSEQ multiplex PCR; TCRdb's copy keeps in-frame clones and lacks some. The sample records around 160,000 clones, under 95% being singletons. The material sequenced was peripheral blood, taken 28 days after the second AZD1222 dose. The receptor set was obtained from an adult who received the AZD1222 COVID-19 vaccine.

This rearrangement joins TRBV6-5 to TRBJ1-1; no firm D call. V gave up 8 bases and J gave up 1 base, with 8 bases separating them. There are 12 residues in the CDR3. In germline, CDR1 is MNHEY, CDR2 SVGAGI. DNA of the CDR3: TGTGCCAGCGGCTGGACGAACACTGAAGCTTTCTTT. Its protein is CASGWTNTEAFF.

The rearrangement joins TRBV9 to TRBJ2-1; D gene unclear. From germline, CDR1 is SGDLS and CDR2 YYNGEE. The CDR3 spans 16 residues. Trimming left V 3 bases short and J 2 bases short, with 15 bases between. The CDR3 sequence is CASSDGRLKTYNEQFF. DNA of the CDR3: TGTGCCAGCAGCGACGGACGGTTGAAAACCTACAATGAGCAGTTCTTC.

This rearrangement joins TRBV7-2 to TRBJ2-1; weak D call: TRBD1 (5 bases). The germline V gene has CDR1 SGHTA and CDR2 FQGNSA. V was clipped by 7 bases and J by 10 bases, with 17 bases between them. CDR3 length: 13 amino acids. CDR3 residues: CASTWGQLREQFF. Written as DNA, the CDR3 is TGTGCCAGCACTTGGGGCCAGCTTAGGGAGCAGTTCTTC.

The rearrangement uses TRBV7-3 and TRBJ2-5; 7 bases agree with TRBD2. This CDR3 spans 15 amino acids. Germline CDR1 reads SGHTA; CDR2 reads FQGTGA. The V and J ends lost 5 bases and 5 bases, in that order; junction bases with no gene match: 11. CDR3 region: CASSLAVGRLETQYF. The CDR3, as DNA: TGTGCCAGCAGCCTAGCGGTAGGGAGATTGGAGACCCAGTACTTC.

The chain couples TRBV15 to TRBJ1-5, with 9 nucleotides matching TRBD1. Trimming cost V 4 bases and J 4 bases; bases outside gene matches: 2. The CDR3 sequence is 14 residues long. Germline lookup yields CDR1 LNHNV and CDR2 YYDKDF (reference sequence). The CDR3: CATSNDRGNQPQHF. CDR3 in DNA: TGTGCCACCAGCAACGACAGGGGGAATCAGCCCCAGCATTTT.

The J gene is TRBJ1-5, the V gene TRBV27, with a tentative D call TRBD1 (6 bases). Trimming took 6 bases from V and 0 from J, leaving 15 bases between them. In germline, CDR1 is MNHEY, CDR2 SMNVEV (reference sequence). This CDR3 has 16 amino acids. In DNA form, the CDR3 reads TGTGCCAGCAGGAGACGGGGGCCATATAGCAATCAGCCCCAGCATTTT. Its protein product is CASRRRGPYSNQPQHF.

DNA of the CDR3: TGTGCCAGCAGCCCAGGTGGAGGGGGGGCCACTGAAGCTTTCTTT. Translation: CASSPGGGGATEAFF. V and J are TRBV28 and TRBJ1-1, with D tentatively TRBD1 (6 bases). CDR1 is MDHEN and CDR2 is SYDVKM in the germline V gene. Trimming removed 6 bases at V and 4 bases at J, with 18 bases between. There are 15 residues in the CDR3.

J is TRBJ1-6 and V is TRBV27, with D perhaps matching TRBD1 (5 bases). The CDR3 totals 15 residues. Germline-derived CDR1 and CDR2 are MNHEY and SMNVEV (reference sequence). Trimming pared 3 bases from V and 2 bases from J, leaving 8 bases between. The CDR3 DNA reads TGTGCCAGCAGTTTCGGGGGACCCTATAATTCACCCCTCCACTTT. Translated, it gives CASSFGGPYNSPLHF.

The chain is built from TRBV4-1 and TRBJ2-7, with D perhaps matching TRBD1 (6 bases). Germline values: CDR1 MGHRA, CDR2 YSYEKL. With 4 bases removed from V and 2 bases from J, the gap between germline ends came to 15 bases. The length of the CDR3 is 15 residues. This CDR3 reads CASSLIPGTTYEQYF. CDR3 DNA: TGCGCCAGCAGCCTTATCCCCGGGACAACCTACGAGCAGTACTTC.

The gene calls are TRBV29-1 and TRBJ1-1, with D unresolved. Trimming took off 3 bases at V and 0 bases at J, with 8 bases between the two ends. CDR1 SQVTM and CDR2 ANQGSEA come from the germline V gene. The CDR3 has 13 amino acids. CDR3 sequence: CSVENSMNTEAFF. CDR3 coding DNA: TGCAGCGTTGAGAACTCAATGAACACTGAAGCTTTCTTT.

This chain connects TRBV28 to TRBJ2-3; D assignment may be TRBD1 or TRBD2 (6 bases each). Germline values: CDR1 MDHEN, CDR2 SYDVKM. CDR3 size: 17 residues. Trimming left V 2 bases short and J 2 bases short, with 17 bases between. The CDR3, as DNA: TGTGCCAGCAGTTTAGGTGGAGGCGGGACATTCACAGATACGCAGTATTTT. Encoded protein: CASSLGGGGTFTDTQYF.

CDR3 nucleotides: TGTGCCAGCAGCGTTCAACTAGCGGGAAGCACAGATACGCAGTATTTT. Its translation: CASSVQLAGSTDTQYF. V is TRBV7-2 and J is TRBJ2-3; 10 bases line up with TRBD2. Germline lookup yields CDR1 SGHTA and CDR2 FQGNSA. V shed 5 bases, J shed 0 bases, and the junction held 5 bases outside the gene matches. The CDR3 runs 16 residues. Variable domain in full (rest from reference TRBV7-2 and TRBJ2-3): GAGVSQSPSNKVTEKGKDVELRCDPISGHTALYWYRQSLGQGLEFLIYFQGNSAPDKSGLPSDRFSAERTGGSVSTLTIQRTQQEDSAVYLCASSVQLAGSTDTQYFGPGTRLTVL.

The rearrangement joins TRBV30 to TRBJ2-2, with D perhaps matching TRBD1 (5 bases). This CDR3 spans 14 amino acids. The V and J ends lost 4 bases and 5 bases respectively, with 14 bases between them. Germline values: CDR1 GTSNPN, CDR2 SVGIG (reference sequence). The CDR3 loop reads CAWNQGARTGELFF. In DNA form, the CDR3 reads TGTGCCTGGAATCAAGGGGCGCGGACCGGGGAGCTGTTTTTT.

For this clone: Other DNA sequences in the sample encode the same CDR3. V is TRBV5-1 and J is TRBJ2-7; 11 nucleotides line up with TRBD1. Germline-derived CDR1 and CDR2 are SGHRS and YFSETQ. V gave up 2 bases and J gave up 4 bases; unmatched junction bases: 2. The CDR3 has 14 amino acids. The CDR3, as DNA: TGCGCCAGCAGCTTAGGACAGGGGGCTTACGAGCAGTACTTC. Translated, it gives CASSLGQGAYEQYF.

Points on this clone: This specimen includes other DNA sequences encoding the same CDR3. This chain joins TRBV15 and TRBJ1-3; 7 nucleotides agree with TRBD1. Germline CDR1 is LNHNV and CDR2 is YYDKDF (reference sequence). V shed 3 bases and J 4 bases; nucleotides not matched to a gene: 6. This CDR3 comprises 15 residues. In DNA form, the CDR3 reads TGTGCCACCAGCAGGGCCGGGACAGCCGGAAACACCATATATTTT. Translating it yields CATSRAGTAGNTIYF. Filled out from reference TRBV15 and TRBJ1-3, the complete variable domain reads DAMVIQNPRYQVTQFGKPVTLSCSQTLNHNVMYWYQQKSSQAPKLLFHYYDKDFNNEADTPDNFQSRRPNTSFCFLDIRSPGLGDTAMYLCATSRAGTAGNTIYFGEGSWLTVV.

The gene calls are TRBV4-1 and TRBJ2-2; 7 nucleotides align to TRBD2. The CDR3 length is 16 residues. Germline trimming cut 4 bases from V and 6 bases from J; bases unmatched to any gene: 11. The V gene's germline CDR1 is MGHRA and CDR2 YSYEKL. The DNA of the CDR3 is TGCGCCAGCAGCCTCGGACTAGTTCGGGGACCCGGGGAGCTGTTTTTT. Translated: CASSLGLVRGPGELFF.

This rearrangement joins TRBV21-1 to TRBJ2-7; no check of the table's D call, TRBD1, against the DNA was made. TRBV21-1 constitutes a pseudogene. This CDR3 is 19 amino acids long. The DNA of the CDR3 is TGTGCCAGCATCACAAAGTTGGACAGGGGCCCGCAGGCACACCACGAGCAGTACTTC. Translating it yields CASITKLDRGPQAHHEQYF.

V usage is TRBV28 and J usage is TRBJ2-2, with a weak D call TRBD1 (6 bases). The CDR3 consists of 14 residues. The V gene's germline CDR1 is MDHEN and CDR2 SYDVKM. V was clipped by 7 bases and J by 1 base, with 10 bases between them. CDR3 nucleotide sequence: TGTGCCAGCAAGGGGGTCCGGAACACCGGGGAGCTGTTTTTT. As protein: CASKGVRNTGELFF.

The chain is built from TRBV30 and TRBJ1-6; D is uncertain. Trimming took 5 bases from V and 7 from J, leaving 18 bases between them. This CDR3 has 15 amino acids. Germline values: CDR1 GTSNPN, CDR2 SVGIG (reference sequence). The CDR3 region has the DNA TGTGCCTGGGACTTCGGCCGACCCTTGAATTCACCCCTCCACTTT. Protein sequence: CAWDFGRPLNSPLHF. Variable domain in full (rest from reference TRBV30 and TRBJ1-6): SQTIHQWPATLVQPVGSPLSLECTVEGTSNPNLYWYRQAAGRGLQLLFYSVGIGQISSEVPQNLSASRPQDRQFILSSKKLLLSDSGFYLCAWDFGRPLNSPLHFGNGTRLTVT.

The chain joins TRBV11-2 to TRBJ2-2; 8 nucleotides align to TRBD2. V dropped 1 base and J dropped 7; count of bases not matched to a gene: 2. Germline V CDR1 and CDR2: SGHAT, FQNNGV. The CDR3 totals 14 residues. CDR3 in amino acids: CASSLVAGGGELFF. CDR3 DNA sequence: TGTGCCAGCAGCTTAGTGGCGGGGGGCGGGGAGCTGTTTTTT.

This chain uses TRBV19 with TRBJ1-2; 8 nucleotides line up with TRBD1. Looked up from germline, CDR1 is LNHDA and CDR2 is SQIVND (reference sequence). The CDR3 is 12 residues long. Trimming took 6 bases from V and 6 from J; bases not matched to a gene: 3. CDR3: CASSNRGNGYTF. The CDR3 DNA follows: TGTGCCAGTAGCAACAGGGGGAATGGCTACACCTTC.